This note documents a single TCR beta chain sequence. Its antigen is unknown. Sample-barcoded 5' priming and a J-beta primer mix drove a second PCR of roughly 6 to 12 cycles. The study obtained at least 2.5 million CDR3-containing paired-end reads from every sample. TCRdb redid the calling of the 5' RACE reads with MiXCR, one entry per CDR3 protein. Here the sample spans about 730,000 distinct CDR3 sequences, roughly two fifths being singletons. This CDR3 spans 13 amino acids. Trimming pared 10 bases from V and 2 bases from J, leaving 13 bases between. Germline CDR1 is SNHLY and CDR2 is FYNNEI. These data are taken from a study of blood T cells in healthy people across ages. Study-wide results and caveats: Significant beta diversity loss was already apparent by age around 36, declining roughly linearly. Diversity of TCR beta correlated strongly with naive T cell percentage.

Sample donors were healthy Caucasian individuals that came from Russia, aged roughly 6 to 100. This receptor was identified in a woman in her sixties or seventies in good health. The sample comprised blood. V usage is TRBV2 and J usage is TRBJ2-3; D could derive from TRBD1 or TRBD2 (5 bases each). The CDR3 DNA follows: TGTGCCATTACGGGGCCGACCACAGATACGCAGTATTTT. This sequence encodes CAITGPTTDTQYF.